The subject of this entry is one T cell receptor beta chain. These data come from a study of T cells after yellow fever vaccination. Study context: Fractions of limited cellularity were prepared by means of SMART-Seq v4 Ultra Low Input.

Trimming stripped 5 bases from V and 11 bases from J, with 22 bases between. The CDR3 is 14 residues long. Germline-derived CDR1 and CDR2 are SGHTA and FQGNSA. Via MiXCR, TCRdb re-called the 5' RACE reads, giving one row per CDR3 protein. The sample shows a few hundred thousand distinct CDR3 sequences, 7.5% to 9% of them seen only once. This clonotype was sampled from a man between 18 and 35 years old who received the YFV17D yellow fever vaccine. The genes are TRBV7-2 and TRBJ2-7; D tentatively reads TRBD1 or TRBD2 (7 bases each). Material: CD4+ T cells sorted from PBMCs, obtained 5 days after the yellow fever booster vaccination. The CDR3 sequence: CASSINAQGGGKYF. For the CDR3, the DNA is TGTGCCAGCAGCATAAATGCCCAGGGAGGGGGCAAGTACTTC.